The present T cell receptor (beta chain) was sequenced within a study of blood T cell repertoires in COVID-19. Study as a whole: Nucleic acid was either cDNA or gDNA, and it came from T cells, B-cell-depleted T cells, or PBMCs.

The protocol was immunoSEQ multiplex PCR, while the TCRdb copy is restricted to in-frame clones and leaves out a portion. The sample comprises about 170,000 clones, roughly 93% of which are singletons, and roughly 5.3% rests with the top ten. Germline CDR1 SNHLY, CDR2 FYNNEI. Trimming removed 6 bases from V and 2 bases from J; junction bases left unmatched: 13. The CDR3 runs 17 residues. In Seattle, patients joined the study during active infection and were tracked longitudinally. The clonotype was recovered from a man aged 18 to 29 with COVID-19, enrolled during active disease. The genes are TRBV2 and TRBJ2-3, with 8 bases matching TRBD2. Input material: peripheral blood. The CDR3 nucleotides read TGTGCCAGCAGAGCCGGGACTAGTTTCGGATCCACAGATACGCAGTATTTT. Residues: CASRAGTSFGSTDTQYF.